This TCR beta chain was sequenced during a study of T cells in Graves' hyperthyroidism and ophthalmopathy. Study results and limitations: Progression to ophthalmopathy was predicted a median of roughly 6.5 months early.

Looked up from germline, CDR1 is KGHSH and CDR2 is LQKENI. Trimming left V 2 bases short and J 3 bases short, with 12 bases between. The CDR3 length is 15 residues. This clonotype was recorded many times. Its antigen is still unknown. Orbital computed tomography, thyroid ultrasound, serum thyroxine and TRAb, and clinical symptoms together informed the diagnoses. RNA transcripts provided the source from which TCR beta CDR3 regions were amplified. The TCR CDR3 first-round RT-PCR relied on the HTBI primer set. TCRdb fed the multiplex PCR reads into MiXCR, producing one record per CDR3 protein. Of approximately 370,000 distinct CDR3 sequences in the sample, about a sixth are singletons; the top ten hold around a third.

V usage is TRBV18 and J usage is TRBJ2-3; possibly TRBD2 for D (6 bases). The TCR comes from a woman in her thirties with Graves' hyperthyroidism that later progressed to Graves' ophthalmopathy. Sequenced input: blood. CDR3 amino acids: CASSPGGEVTDTQYF. The CDR3, as DNA: TGTGCCAGCTCACCAGGAGGGGAAGTAACAGATACGCAGTATTTT.